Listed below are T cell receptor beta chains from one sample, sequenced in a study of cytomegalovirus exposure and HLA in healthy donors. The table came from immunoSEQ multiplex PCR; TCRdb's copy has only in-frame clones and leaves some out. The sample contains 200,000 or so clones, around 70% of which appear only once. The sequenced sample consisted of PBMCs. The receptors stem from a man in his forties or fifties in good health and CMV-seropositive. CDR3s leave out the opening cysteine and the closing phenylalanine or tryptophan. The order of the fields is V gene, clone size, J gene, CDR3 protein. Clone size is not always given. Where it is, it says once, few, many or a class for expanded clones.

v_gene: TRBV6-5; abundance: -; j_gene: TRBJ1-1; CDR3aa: AAGTEAF
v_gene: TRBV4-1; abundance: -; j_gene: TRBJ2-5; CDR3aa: ASSQGAVTSAAEETQY
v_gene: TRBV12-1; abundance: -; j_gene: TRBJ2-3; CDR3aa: ASSLAGGTDTQY
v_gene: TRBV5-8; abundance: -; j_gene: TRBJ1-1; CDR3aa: ASSQDRDGF
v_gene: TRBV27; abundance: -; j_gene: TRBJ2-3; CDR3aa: ASSFRPFSASGGVTDTQY
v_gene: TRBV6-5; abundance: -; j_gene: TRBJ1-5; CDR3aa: ASRRTEIINQPQH
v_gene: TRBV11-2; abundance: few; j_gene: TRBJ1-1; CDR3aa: ASSLVRQGRVF
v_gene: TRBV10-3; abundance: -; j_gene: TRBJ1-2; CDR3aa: AISNRGLDGYT
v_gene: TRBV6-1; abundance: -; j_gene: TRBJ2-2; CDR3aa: ATRLGQGAGELF
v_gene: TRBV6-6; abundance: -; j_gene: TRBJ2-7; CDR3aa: ASSKTGDGPYEQY
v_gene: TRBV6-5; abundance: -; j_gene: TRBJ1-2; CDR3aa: ASSPRGNYGYT
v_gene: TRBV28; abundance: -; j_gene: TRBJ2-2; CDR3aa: ASSSGRGVIGELF
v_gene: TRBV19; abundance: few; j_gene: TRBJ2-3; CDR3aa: ASSRSGSLTDTQY
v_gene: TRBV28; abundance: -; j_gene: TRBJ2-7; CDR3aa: ASTRTGRYEQY
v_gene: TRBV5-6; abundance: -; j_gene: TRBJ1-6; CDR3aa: ASSFSTGVYNSPLH
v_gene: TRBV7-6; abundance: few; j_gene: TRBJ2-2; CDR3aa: ASSTTTIGNTGELF
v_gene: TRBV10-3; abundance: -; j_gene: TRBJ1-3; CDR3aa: AISESDSPGNTIY
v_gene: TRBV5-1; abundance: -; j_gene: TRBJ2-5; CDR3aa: ASSVTGTSETQY
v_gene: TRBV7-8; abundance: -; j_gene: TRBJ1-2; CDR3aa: ASSLAGEDYGYT
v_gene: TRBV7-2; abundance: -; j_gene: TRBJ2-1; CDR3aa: ASSLPSSRERQF
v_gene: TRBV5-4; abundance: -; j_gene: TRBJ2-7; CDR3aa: ASSRQGGSYEQY
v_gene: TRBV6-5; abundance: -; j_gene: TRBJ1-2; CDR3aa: ASSYSTAYLGGYT
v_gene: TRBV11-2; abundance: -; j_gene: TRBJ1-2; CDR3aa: ASSLAVDGGYT
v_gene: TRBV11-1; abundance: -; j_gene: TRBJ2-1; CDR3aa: ASSNLAGGTNEQF
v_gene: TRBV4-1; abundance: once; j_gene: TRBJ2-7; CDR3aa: ASSRGTGAYEQY
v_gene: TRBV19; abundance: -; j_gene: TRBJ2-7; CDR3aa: ASSAGRTGPRTYEQY
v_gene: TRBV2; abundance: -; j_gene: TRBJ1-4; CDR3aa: ASSADRGREKLF
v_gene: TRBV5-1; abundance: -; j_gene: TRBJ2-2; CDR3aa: ASSFGGRSGGELF
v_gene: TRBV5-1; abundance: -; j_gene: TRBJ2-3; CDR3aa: ASSFRGSGTDTQY
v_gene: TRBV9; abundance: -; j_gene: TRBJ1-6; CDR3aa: ASSPRQGADSPLH
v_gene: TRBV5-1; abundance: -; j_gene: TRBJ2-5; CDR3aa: ASSQGRPPETQY
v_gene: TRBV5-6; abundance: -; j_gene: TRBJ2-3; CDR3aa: ASSPGGWGSIGTDTQY
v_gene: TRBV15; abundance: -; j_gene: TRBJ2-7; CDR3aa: ATSRDRGYEQY
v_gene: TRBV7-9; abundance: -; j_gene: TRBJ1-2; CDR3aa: ASSLSPPYGYT
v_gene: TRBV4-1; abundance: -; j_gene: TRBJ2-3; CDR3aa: ASSQVTRASGVPDTQY
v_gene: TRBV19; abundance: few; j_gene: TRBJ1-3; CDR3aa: ASSLAAPFTGNTIY
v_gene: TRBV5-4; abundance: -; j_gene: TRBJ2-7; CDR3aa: ASSSGTGGPYEQY
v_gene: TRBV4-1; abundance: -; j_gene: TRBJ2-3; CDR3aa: ASSPGTAPTDTQY
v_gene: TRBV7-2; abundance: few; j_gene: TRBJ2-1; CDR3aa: ASSFRDYANEQF
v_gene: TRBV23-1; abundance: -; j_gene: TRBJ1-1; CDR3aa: ASSQLPTGPTEAF
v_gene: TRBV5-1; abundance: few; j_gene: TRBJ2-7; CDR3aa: ASSWGTGGPYEQY
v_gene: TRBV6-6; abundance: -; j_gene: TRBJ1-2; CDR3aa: ASSPQENYGYT
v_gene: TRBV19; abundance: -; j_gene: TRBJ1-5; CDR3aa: ASSIEAQGNQPQH
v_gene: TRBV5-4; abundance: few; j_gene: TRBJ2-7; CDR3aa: ASSLSPAYEQY
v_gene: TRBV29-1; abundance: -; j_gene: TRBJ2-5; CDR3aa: SVVRASGGAGTQY
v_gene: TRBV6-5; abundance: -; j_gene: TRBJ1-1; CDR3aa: ASSYFGRTEAF
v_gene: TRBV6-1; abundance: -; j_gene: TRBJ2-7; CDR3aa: ATATGGYEQY
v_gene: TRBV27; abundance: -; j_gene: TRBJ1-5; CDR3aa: ASCDRVGKPQH